The present T cell receptor beta chain was sequenced within a study of cytomegalovirus exposure and HLA in healthy donors. This CDR3 has 14 residues. In germline, CDR1 is SGHRS, CDR2 YFSETQ. V shed 4 bases, J shed 9 bases, and the junction held 7 bases outside the gene matches. With regard to this clone: Its antigen is not identified.

Whole-study results and caveats: Most TCR sequences were rare, but some public TCRs occurred in many donors. Later analysis placed DRB1 highest and HLA-C lowest in TCR association rates, which differed by HLA locus. Reportedly, fewer N-insertions than the roughly 600-donor mean appeared in an Asian-associated ancestry cluster in a later analysis. Analyses of presence and absence presupposed an approximately uniform sequencing depth across donors.

The primer mix had 60 Vbeta and 13 Jbeta primers. The method was immunoSEQ multiplex PCR; TCRdb's version includes in-frame clones alone and lacks a portion of them. Of about 93,000 clones in the sample, approximately 80% are singletons; the top ten hold about 3%. Sequencing was done on a sample of PBMCs. The rearrangement uses TRBV5-1 and TRBJ2-1, with 10 bases lining up with TRBD1. The origin of this receptor is a woman in her thirties or forties in good health and CMV-seronegative. CDR3 protein: CASSPWTGGGEQFF. The CDR3 DNA reads TGCGCCAGCAGCCCGTGGACAGGGGGGGGTGAGCAGTTCTTC.